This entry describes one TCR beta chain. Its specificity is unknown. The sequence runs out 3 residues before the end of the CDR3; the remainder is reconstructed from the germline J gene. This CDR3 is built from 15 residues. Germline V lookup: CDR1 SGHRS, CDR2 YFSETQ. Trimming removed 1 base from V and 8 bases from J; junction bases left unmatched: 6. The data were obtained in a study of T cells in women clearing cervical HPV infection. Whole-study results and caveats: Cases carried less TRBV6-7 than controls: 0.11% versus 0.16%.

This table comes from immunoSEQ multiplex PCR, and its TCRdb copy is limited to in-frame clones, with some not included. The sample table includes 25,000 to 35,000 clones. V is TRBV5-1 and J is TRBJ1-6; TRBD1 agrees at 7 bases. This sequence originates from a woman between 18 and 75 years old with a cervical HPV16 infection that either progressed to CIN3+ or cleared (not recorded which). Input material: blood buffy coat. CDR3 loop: CASSLYEGADSPLHF. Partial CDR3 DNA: TGCGCCAGCAGCTTGTATGAGGGGGCCGATTCACCC.